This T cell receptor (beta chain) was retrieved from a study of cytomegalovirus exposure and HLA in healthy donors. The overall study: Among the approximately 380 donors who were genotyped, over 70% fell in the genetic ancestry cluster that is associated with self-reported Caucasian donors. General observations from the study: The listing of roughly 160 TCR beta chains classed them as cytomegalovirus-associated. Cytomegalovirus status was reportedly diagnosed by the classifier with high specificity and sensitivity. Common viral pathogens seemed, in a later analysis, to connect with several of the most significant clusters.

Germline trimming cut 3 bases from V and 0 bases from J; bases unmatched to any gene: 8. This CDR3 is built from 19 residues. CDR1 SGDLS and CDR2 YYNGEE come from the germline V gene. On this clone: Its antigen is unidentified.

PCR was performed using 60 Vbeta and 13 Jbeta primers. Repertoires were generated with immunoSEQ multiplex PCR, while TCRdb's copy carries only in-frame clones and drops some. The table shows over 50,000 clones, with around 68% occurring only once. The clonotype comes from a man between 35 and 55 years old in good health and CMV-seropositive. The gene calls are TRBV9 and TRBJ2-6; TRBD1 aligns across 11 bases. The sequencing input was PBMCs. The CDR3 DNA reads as TGTGCCAGCAGCGACCCGTGGACAGGGGGCATCTCTGGGGCCAACGTCCTGACTTTC. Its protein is CASSDPWTGGISGANVLTF.